This TCR beta chain came from a study of T-cell reconstitution after alpha-beta-depleted transplantation in children. CDR1 is DFQATT and CDR2 is SNEGSKA in the germline V gene (reference sequence). V shed 1 base and J shed 1 base, with 10 bases lying between them. The CDR3 has 14 amino acids. This clonotype was counted ten times or more. Antigen unknown. General study points: Where alpha-beta T cells came from about two months after transplant was reportedly several hundred expanded graft clones. Some patients showed high day-60 TCRbeta diversity, which derived from surviving recipient T cells and thymic progenitors.

Library preparation (for TCRbeta) was performed with unique molecular identifiers. TCRdb recomputed calls from the PCR reads with MiXCR, one row per CDR3 protein. The repertoire includes hundreds of thousands of distinct CDR3 sequences, roughly 13% of them detected once, and 0.65% to 0.9% sits in the top ten. The source is a girl aged 2-10 years with congenital amegakaryocytic thrombocytopenia, due to receive a stem cell transplant. The sample in question was PBMCs, obtained before TCRalphabeta/CD19-depleted stem cell transplant. This chain joins TRBV20-1 and TRBJ2-5; D perhaps matches TRBD2 (6 bases). CDR3 sequence: CSARGGGTQETQYF. CDR3 nucleotide sequence: TGCAGTGCTAGAGGTGGAGGGACCCAAGAGACCCAGTACTTC.